This TCR beta chain comes out of a study of cytomegalovirus exposure and HLA in healthy donors. Points from the study as a whole: A later analysis found common viral pathogens apparently linked to several of the most significant clusters.

Deletions cut 7 bases from V and 5 bases from J, with 15 bases between. CDR1 and CDR2 (germline): MGHDK, SYGVNS. This CDR3 region has 14 residues. Points on this clone: Antigen: not known.

In the PCR, 60 Vbeta and 13 Jbeta primers were used. Some clones are missing from TCRdb's copy, which holds only in-frame ones; the method was immunoSEQ multiplex PCR. This table holds 150,000 to 250,000 clones. This receptor was identified in a boy between 10 and 17 years old in good health and CMV-seronegative. Source material: PBMCs. The J gene is TRBJ1-5, the V gene TRBV25-1, with D uncertain. The CDR3 protein is CASKRAGVDQPQHF. The CDR3 region has the DNA TGTGCCAGCAAGAGGGCCGGGGTCGATCAGCCCCAGCATTTT.